These 25 T cell receptor beta chains came from one sample sequenced in a study of TIL therapy for anti-PD-1-resistant metastatic lung cancer. Time point of the sample: pre-treatment sample, taken before nivolumab and TIL therapy. Most excised metastases sampled were pleural nodules or supraclavicular lymph nodes. This was the immunoSEQ v3 assay. Clones were sequenced by immunoSEQ multiplex PCR, and TCRdb holds only the in-frame ones, with some missing. The data show about 100,000 clones, with around 71% seen just once and around 9.9% held by the top ten. Specimen: tumor tissue, collected at baseline. These receptors were collected from a person aged 25 to 79 with non-small cell lung cancer.

The rearrangement links TRBV3-1 (or the pseudogene TRBV3-2) to TRBJ2-5; D is possibly TRBD2 (6 bases). Trimming removed 0 bases at V and 5 bases at J, with 10 bases between. The CDR3 is 14 residues long. Germline-derived CDR1 and CDR2 are LGHDT and YNNKEL (reference sequence). The DNA for the CDR3 is TGTGCCAGCAGCCAAGATGGAGGAGGGGAGACCCAGTACTTC. This sequence encodes CASSQDGGGETQYF.

V is TRBV28 and J is TRBJ1-1, with 8 bases identical to TRBD1. With V trimmed by 4 bases and J by 4 bases, 11 bases remained unmatched. Germline values: CDR1 MDHEN, CDR2 SYDVKM. The CDR3 contains 16 residues. CDR3 in amino acids: CASSSPHFTGGTEAFF. In nucleotides, the CDR3 is TGTGCCAGCAGTTCTCCCCATTTTACAGGGGGCACTGAAGCTTTCTTT. The full variable domain, completed using reference TRBV28 and TRBJ1-1, is DVKVTQSSRYLVKRTGEKVFLECVQDMDHENMFWYRQDPGLGLRLIYFSYDVKMKEKGDIPEGYSVSREKKERFSLILESASTNQTSMYLCASSSPHFTGGTEAFFGQGTRLTVV.

The genes are TRBV6-6 and TRBJ2-1; the match to TRBD1 covers 11 bases. Looked up from germline, CDR1 is MNHNY and CDR2 is SVGAGI (reference sequence). The V segment lost 2 bases and the J segment 9 bases; nucleotides outside the gene matches: 9. The CDR3 extends over 16 amino acids. The CDR3 sequence is CASSYEGQGVEGEQFF. In nucleotides, the CDR3 is TGTGCCAGCAGTTACGAGGGACAGGGGGTTGAGGGTGAGCAGTTCTTC.

This chain uses TRBV7-9 with TRBJ1-1, with TRBD1 matching 7 bases. J gave up 5 bases and V 5 bases, and 17 bases lay outside the gene matches. The CDR3 covers 17 residues. Germline assignment: CDR1 SEHNR and CDR2 FQNEAQ (reference sequence). The CDR3 loop is CASSPTDLDRVRTEAFF. The CDR3 region has the DNA TGTGCCAGCAGCCCAACCGACCTTGACAGGGTACGGACTGAAGCTTTCTTT.

The table lists this clone with many counts. V usage is TRBV5-1 and J usage is TRBJ1-2; 7 bases are shared with TRBD1. Germline V lookup: CDR1 SGHRS, CDR2 YFSETQ. Germline trimming cut 0 bases from V and 5 bases from J; bases unmatched to any gene: 13. CDR3 length: 17 residues. CDR3: CASSLDPSPGTAYGYTF. Written as DNA, the CDR3 is TGCGCCAGCAGCTTGGACCCTTCGCCCGGGACAGCGTATGGCTACACCTTC.

This sequence joins TRBV5-1 and TRBJ2-7, with D maybe TRBD2 (5 bases). Trimming cost V 3 bases and J 3 bases, with 13 bases left between them. The CDR3 has 14 amino acids. Per germline, CDR1 SGHRS and CDR2 YFSETQ. CDR3 sequence (DNA): TGCGCCAGCAGCTGGGCGGCGGAGGACTACGAGCAGTACTTC. Translation: CASSWAAEDYEQYF.

The rearrangement joins TRBV6-2 or TRBV6-3 to TRBJ1-1; D is perhaps TRBD1 (5 bases). From germline, CDR1 is MNHEY and CDR2 SVGEGT. V lost 1 base and J lost 3, with 24 bases in between. The CDR3 sequence is 19 residues long. This CDR3 is CASSYWDYLGGSRDTEAFF. CDR3 nucleotides: TGTGCCAGCAGTTACTGGGACTATTTGGGGGGGTCCAGGGACACTGAAGCTTTCTTT.

This CDR3 is CASRPSGPAYEQYF. CDR3 coding DNA: TGTGCCAGCAGACCTAGCGGGCCGGCCTACGAGCAGTACTTC. The chain carries TRBV6-2 or TRBV6-3 and TRBJ2-7; TRBD2 aligns across 8 bases. Germline CDR1 is MNHEY and CDR2 is SVGEGT. Losses at the gene ends were 6 bases for V and 2 bases for J; bases not matched to a gene: 6. The CDR3 consists of 14 residues.

The chain couples TRBV9 to TRBJ2-2; weak D call: TRBD1 (5 bases). Trimming took 0 bases from V and 6 from J, leaving 9 bases between them. The length of the CDR3 is 14 residues. The germline V gene has CDR1 SGDLS and CDR2 YYNGEE. In DNA, the CDR3 is TGTGCCAGCAGCGTAGGAATGGGGCCCGGGGAGCTGTTTTTT. Encoded protein: CASSVGMGPGELFF.

About this clone itself: A read error may account for a junction end that differs from germline. The rearrangement joins TRBV2 to TRBJ2-3; D possibly uses TRBD1 or TRBD2 (7 bases each). The CDR3 runs 15 residues. The germline CDR1 and CDR2 sequences are SNHLY and FYNNEI. This CDR3 is CASSEGGGSADTQYF. The CDR3 bases are TGTGCCAGCAGCGAAGGGGGCGGGAGCGCAGATACGCAGTATTTT.

The chain employs TRBV6-5 and TRBJ1-5; D is perhaps TRBD1 (5 bases). Trimming removed 6 bases at V and 5 bases at J, with 14 bases between. CDR1 and CDR2 (germline): MNHEY, SVGAGI. The CDR3 has 14 residues. CDR3 bases: TGTGCCAGCAGCGTAAGGGGCGCCGATCAGCCCCAGCATTTT. As protein: CASSVRGADQPQHF.

CDR3 in amino acids: CATSDPPGGGATDTQYF. In DNA form, the CDR3 reads TGTGCCACCAGTGATCCTCCCGGGGGCGGAGCCACAGATACGCAGTATTTT. The chain joins TRBV24-1 to TRBJ2-3; the D call may be TRBD1 or TRBD2 (6 bases each). V was pared by 3 bases and J by 2 bases, with 17 bases between. The CDR3 covers 17 residues. Germline-derived CDR1 and CDR2 are KGHDR and SFDVKD.

The chain combines TRBV30 with TRBJ2-1; 9 nucleotides match TRBD2. Germline values: CDR1 GTSNPN, CDR2 SVGIG (reference sequence). V was pared by 2 bases and J by 5 bases, with 7 bases of the junction left unmatched. The CDR3 is 15 amino acids. The CDR3 nucleotides read TGTGCCTGGAGTATCGGACTAGCGCCGAACAATGAGCAGTTCTTC. Amino acid sequence: CAWSIGLAPNNEQFF.

This CDR3 is CATSDPREGNTQYF. The CDR3 DNA follows: TGTGCCACCAGTGATCCCCGGGAGGGAAATACGCAGTATTTT. The V call is TRBV24-1, the J call TRBJ2-3; the match to TRBD2 covers 8 bases. Germline lookup yields CDR1 KGHDR and CDR2 SFDVKD. V shed 3 bases and J 7 bases; nucleotides not matched to a gene: 5. This CDR3 spans 14 amino acids.

This clone was counted a single time. The chain joins TRBV7-7 to TRBJ1-4; 12 nucleotides align to TRBD1. V shed 11 bases and J 1 base; nucleotides not matched to a gene: 14. The germline V gene has CDR1 SSHAT and CDR2 FNYEAQ (reference sequence). The CDR3 loop spans 18 amino acids. The CDR3 protein is CAVASGTGGLKTNEKLFF. The DNA for the CDR3 is TGTGCCGTCGCTTCCGGGACAGGGGGCTTGAAAACTAATGAAAAACTGTTTTTT.

This clone was seen just once. The chain carries TRBV5-1 and TRBJ2-3; TRBD2 matches 7 bases. CDR1 is SGHRS, CDR2 YFSETQ, per germline. Losses at the gene ends were 2 bases for V and 2 bases for J; bases not matched to a gene: 2. This CDR3 is 14 amino acids long. The CDR3 DNA reads TGCGCCAGCAGCTTAGGGACTATCACAGATACGCAGTATTTT. This sequence encodes CASSLGTITDTQYF.

This clone was observed many times. The chain carries TRBV7-3 and TRBJ2-2; no clear D gene. This CDR3 is 15 amino acids long. CDR1 and CDR2 from the germline V gene are SGHTA and FQGTGA. V was cut by 5 bases and J by 4 bases, with 14 bases left in between. The CDR3 coding sequence is TGTGCCAGCAGCCCCACGGTAGTGGGCACCGGGGAGCTGTTTTTT. Translated: CASSPTVVGTGELFF.

The V gene is TRBV7-9, the J gene TRBJ2-7; 8 bases are a match to TRBD2. This CDR3 is built from 14 residues. Trimming removed 3 bases from V and 1 base from J; junction bases left unmatched: 2. Germline CDR1 SEHNR, CDR2 FQNEAQ (reference sequence). This CDR3 is CASSFSGVSYEQYF. The CDR3 coding sequence is TGTGCCAGCAGCTTTAGCGGGGTATCCTACGAGCAGTACTTC.

The V call is TRBV5-1, the J call TRBJ2-1, with no clear D. CDR1 is SGHRS and CDR2 is YFSETQ in the germline V gene. CDR3 length: 13 amino acids. Trimming pared 2 bases from V and 2 bases from J, leaving 5 bases between. The chain's CDR3 is CASSFNPYNEQFF. As DNA, the CDR3 is TGCGCCAGCAGCTTCAATCCCTACAATGAGCAGTTCTTC.

This chain joins TRBV4-1 and TRBJ1-4, with D possibly being TRBD1 (5 bases). The CDR3 loop spans 14 amino acids. Trimming pared 3 bases from V and 10 bases from J, leaving 15 bases between. The V gene's germline CDR1 is MGHRA and CDR2 YSYEKL. The CDR3 coding sequence is TGCGCCAGCAGCCAGGACCCGACAGCCCGAAAACTGTTTTTT. Its translation: CASSQDPTARKLFF.

This clone was recorded a few times. This chain joins TRBV3-1 (or the pseudogene TRBV3-2) and TRBJ1-1, with D perhaps matching TRBD1 (5 bases). The germline V and J ends were trimmed by 1 base and 6 bases, with 12 bases remaining between them. CDR3 length: 14 amino acids. CDR1 is LGHDT and CDR2 is YNNKEL in the germline V gene (reference sequence). CDR3 nucleotides: TGTGCCAGCAGCCAAGGCAGGGTTCGGCCTGAAGCTTTCTTT. This encodes CASSQGRVRPEAFF.

This sequence joins TRBV27 and TRBJ2-1; D tentatively reads TRBD1 or TRBD2 (7 bases each). The germline CDR1 and CDR2 sequences are MNHEY and SMNVEV (reference sequence). Trimming pared 5 bases from V and 10 bases from J, leaving 27 bases between. The CDR3 covers 17 residues. The CDR3 region is CASSTDKTSRGVGEQFF. The CDR3 DNA is TGTGCCAGCAGTACGGATAAGACTAGCAGGGGGGTTGGGGAGCAGTTCTTC.

This clone was seen more than once but under ten times. The chain uses TRBV10-3 and TRBJ2-7, with D unclear. This CDR3 has 13 residues. CDR1 is ENHRY, CDR2 SYGVKD, per germline. Trimming stripped 8 bases from V and 0 bases from J, with 11 bases between. The CDR3 loop is CAIGIGGSYEQYF. CDR3 sequence (DNA): TGTGCCATCGGCATTGGCGGCTCCTACGAGCAGTACTTC.

In this sample, this clone turned up a few times. The chain combines TRBV9 with TRBJ1-2; D remains ambiguous. The V gene lost 2 bases and the J gene lost 4 bases, with 12 bases spanning the gap. The CDR3 length is 14 residues. Germline V lookup: CDR1 SGDLS, CDR2 YYNGEE. DNA for the CDR3: TGTGCCAGCAGCGTGTCACTTAAGGGCTATGGCTACACCTTC. It translates to CASSVSLKGYGYTF.

This clone was seen only a few times. The chain joins TRBV12-3 or TRBV12-4 to TRBJ1-5; no reliable D call. CDR3 size: 12 residues. Trimming cost V 2 bases and J 5 bases, with 4 bases left between them. CDR3 protein: CASSLSDQPQHF. The CDR3 DNA is TGTGCCAGCAGTTTATCCGATCAGCCCCAGCATTTT.